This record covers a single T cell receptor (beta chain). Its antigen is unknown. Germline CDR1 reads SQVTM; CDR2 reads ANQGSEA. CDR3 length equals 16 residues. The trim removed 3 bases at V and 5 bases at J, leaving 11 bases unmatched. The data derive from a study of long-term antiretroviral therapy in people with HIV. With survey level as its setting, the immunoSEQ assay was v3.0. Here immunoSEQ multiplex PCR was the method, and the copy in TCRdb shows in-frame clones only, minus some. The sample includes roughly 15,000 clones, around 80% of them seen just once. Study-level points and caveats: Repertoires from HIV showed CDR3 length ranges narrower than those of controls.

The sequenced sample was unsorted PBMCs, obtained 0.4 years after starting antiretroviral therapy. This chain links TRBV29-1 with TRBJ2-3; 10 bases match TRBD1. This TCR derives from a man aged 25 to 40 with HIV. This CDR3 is CSVEFNRDRGEDTQYF. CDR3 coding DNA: TGCAGCGTTGAGTTTAATCGGGACAGGGGTGAAGATACGCAGTATTTT.